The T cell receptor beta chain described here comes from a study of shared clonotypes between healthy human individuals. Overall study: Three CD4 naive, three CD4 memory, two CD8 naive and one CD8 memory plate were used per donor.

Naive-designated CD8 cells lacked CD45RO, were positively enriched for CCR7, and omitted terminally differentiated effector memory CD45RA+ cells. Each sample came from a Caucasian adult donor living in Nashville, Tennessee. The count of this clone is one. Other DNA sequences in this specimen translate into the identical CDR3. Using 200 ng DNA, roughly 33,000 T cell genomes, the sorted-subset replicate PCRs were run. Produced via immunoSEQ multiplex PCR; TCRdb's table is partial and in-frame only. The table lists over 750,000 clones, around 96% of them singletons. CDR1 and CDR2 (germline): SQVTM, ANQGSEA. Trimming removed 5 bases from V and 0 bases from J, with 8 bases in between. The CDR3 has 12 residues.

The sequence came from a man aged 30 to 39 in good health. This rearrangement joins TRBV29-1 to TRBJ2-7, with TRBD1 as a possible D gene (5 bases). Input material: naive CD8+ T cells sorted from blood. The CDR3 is CSVTDSSYEQYF. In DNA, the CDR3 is TGCAGCGTTACCGACAGCTCCTACGAGCAGTACTTC.